These 28 T cell receptor beta chains came from one sample sequenced in a study of cytomegalovirus exposure and HLA in healthy donors. The PCR contained 60 Vbeta and 13 Jbeta primers. Clones were sequenced by immunoSEQ multiplex PCR, and TCRdb holds only the in-frame ones, with some missing. The sample has roughly 140,000 clones, approximately 80% seen once. Material: PBMCs. The receptors stem from a woman in her thirties or forties in good health and CMV-seropositive.

This chain links TRBV16 with TRBJ2-7, with 10 bases fitting TRBD1. The V gene's germline CDR1 is KGHSY and CDR2 FQNENV. V was pared by 4 bases and J by 7 bases, with 13 bases of the junction left unmatched. The CDR3 loop spans 16 amino acids. The CDR3, as DNA: TGTGCCAGCAGCCCTCAGGTGGGACAGGGGTCGAGGGAGCAGTACTTC. Its protein product is CASSPQVGQGSREQYF.

J is TRBJ1-1 and V is TRBV5-1; D possibly corresponds to TRBD1 (5 bases). Trimming took off 0 bases at V and 1 base at J, with 7 bases between the two ends. From germline, CDR1 is SGHRS and CDR2 YFSETQ. The CDR3 length is 14 residues. The CDR3: CASSLEGPNTEAFF. The CDR3 DNA follows: TGCGCCAGCAGCTTGGAGGGGCCGAACACTGAAGCTTTCTTT. The complete variable domain, with remaining parts taken from reference TRBV5-1 and TRBJ1-1, reads KAGVTQTPRYLIKTRGQQVTLSCSPISGHRSVSWYQQTPGQGLQFLFEYFSETQRNKGNFPGRFSGRQFSNSRSEMNVSTLELGDSALYLCASSLEGPNTEAFFGQGTRLTVV.

This clone was observed at least ten times. The V call is TRBV27, the J call TRBJ1-2, with TRBD1 as a possible D gene (6 bases). Trimming pared 5 bases from V and 5 bases from J, leaving 18 bases between. This CDR3 contains 15 residues. CDR1 is MNHEY, CDR2 SMNVEV, per germline (reference sequence). In nucleotides, the CDR3 is TGTGCCAGCAGTCCGCACGTCACCGGGACATATGGCTACACCTTC. Translation: CASSPHVTGTYGYTF.

The CDR3 DNA reads as TGTGCCAGCAGCCCGCCGGGACAGGGACGGGAGCAGTACTTC. Its translation: CASSPPGQGREQYF. J is TRBJ2-7 and V is TRBV7-9; 9 bases fit TRBD1. Unmatched junction bases numbered 9, after V lost 5 bases and J lost 7 bases. The CDR3 length is 14 residues. The germline CDR1 and CDR2 sequences are SEHNR and FQNEAQ (reference sequence).

The chain is built from TRBV7-2 and TRBJ2-5; 7 nucleotides agree with TRBD2. Germline V gene sequence: CDR1 SGHTA, CDR2 FQGNSA. V trimming: 5 bases; J trimming: 4 bases; junction bases outside the gene matches: 7. The CDR3 consists of 14 residues. The CDR3 DNA is TGTGCCAGCAGCCTGGGGGGGTTCGGAGAGACCCAGTACTTC. Encoded protein: CASSLGGFGETQYF.

The V and J genes are TRBV28 and TRBJ1-1; D is unclear. The V gene's germline CDR1 is MDHEN and CDR2 SYDVKM. The CDR3 sequence is 16 residues long. V was clipped by 6 bases and J by 0 bases, with 17 bases between them. CDR3 sequence (DNA): TGTGCCAGCAGGAGATTACGGGAGAGCATGAACACTGAAGCTTTCTTT. Its translation is CASRRLRESMNTEAFF. The complete variable domain, with remaining parts taken from reference TRBV28 and TRBJ1-1, reads DVKVTQSSRYLVKRTGEKVFLECVQDMDHENMFWYRQDPGLGLRLIYFSYDVKMKEKGDIPEGYSVSREKKERFSLILESASTNQTSMYLCASRRLRESMNTEAFFGQGTRLTVV.

This chain connects TRBV7-2 to TRBJ2-7; 14 bases line up with TRBD2. CDR1 is SGHTA and CDR2 is FQGNSA in the germline V gene. V dropped 5 bases and J dropped 2; count of bases not matched to a gene: 5. This CDR3 region has 16 residues. This chain's CDR3 is CASSLQTSGGAYEQYF. In DNA, the CDR3 is TGTGCCAGCAGCCTTCAGACTAGCGGGGGGGCCTACGAGCAGTACTTC.

The chain is built from TRBV18 and TRBJ2-6; 11 bases match TRBD1. V dropped 3 bases and J dropped 13; count of bases not matched to a gene: 5. The CDR3 is 14 amino acids. Germline lookup yields CDR1 KGHSH and CDR2 LQKENI. Here the CDR3 reads CASSPGQGVVVLTF. The CDR3 DNA follows: TGTGCCAGCTCACCGGGACAGGGGGTGGTGGTCCTGACTTTC.

This clone was found a few times. The CDR3 DNA reads TGCGCCAGCAGCCAAGGTCGCCAGGGCGATTATAATTCACCCCTCCACTTT. It yields the protein CASSQGRQGDYNSPLHF. This chain links TRBV4-1 with TRBJ1-6, with D possibly being TRBD1 (5 bases). The CDR3 consists of 17 residues. V was trimmed by 1 base and J by 4 bases, leaving 14 bases between them. Germline loops: CDR1 MGHRA, CDR2 YSYEKL.

The chain combines TRBV9 with TRBJ1-1, with D maybe TRBD1 (5 bases). The germline V gene encodes CDR1 SGDLS and CDR2 YYNGEE. The CDR3 is 15 residues long. The V end was cut by 6 bases, the J end by 5 bases, with 20 bases between. The CDR3 coding sequence is TGTGCCAGCACCCAGGGAAGGGCGACAGATACTGAAGCTTTCTTT. Its protein is CASTQGRATDTEAFF.

This clone was seen a single time. The CDR3 protein is CASRSGTGTDTQYF. The CDR3 region has the DNA TGTGCCAGCAGATCCGGGACAGGGACAGATACGCAGTATTTT. The rearrangement links TRBV7-9 to TRBJ2-3, with TRBD1 identical over 9 bases. Per germline, CDR1 SEHNR and CDR2 FQNEAQ (reference sequence). After removal of 6 bases from V and 3 bases from J, the junction contained 4 bases not matched to a gene. CDR3 size: 14 residues.

This chain uses TRBV30 with TRBJ2-2, with D uncertain. The CDR3 runs 13 residues. Germline V gene lookup returns CDR1 GTSNPN and CDR2 SVGIG (reference sequence). V lost 0 bases and J 5 bases, leaving 7 bases between the germline ends. CDR3 amino acids: CAWSVHGTGELFF. CDR3 nucleotides: TGTGCCTGGAGTGTTCACGGGACCGGGGAGCTGTTTTTT.

This clone was found a few times. J is TRBJ1-5 and V is TRBV27; tentative D call: TRBD1 (5 bases). This CDR3 is 15 amino acids long. Between the trimmed V and J ends, which lost 3 bases and 1 base, there was a span of 10 bases. Germline V gives CDR1 MNHEY, CDR2 SMNVEV (reference sequence). In nucleotides, the CDR3 is TGTGCCAGCAGTTTTGGGCAGGGAAGCAATCAGCCCCAGCATTTT. Translating gives CASSFGQGSNQPQHF.

The chain links TRBV28 to TRBJ2-3; 10 bases map to TRBD2. Trimming took 3 bases from V and 1 from J; bases not matched to a gene: 4. The CDR3 spans 16 residues. Germline CDR1 is MDHEN and CDR2 is SYDVKM. The CDR3 is CASSFRGLAGTDTQYF. The CDR3 nucleotides read TGTGCCAGCAGTTTCCGAGGACTAGCGGGCACAGATACGCAGTATTTT.

This clone was seen only a few times. The CDR3, as DNA: TGCGCCAGCAGCCCAGCTACGGGGAGTGAGCAGTACTTC. Translating it yields CASSPATGSEQYF. J is TRBJ2-7 and V is TRBV4-1; tentative D call: TRBD2 (5 bases). V was trimmed by 4 bases and J by 7 bases, leaving 14 bases between them. CDR3 length equals 13 residues. Germline V gene lookup returns CDR1 MGHRA and CDR2 YSYEKL.

This clone was observed a handful of times. V usage is TRBV6-5 and J usage is TRBJ1-5; possible D gene TRBD1, 6 bases. Germline loops: CDR1 MNHEY, CDR2 SVGAGI. This CDR3 has 13 residues. Trimming cost V 2 bases and J 6 bases, with 8 bases left between them. The CDR3 DNA reads as TGTGCCAGCAGTTACAGGGGGAGTCAGCCCCAGCATTTT. Translating gives CASSYRGSQPQHF.

This rearrangement joins TRBV5-1 to TRBJ2-5; D may be TRBD2 (5 bases). Gene TRBJ2-7 matches the end of the DNA better, so the J call may be wrong. The CDR3 consists of 16 residues. CDR1 is SGHRS and CDR2 is YFSETQ in the germline V gene. CDR3 residues: CATRPYPREVSNEQYF. CDR3 sequence (DNA): TGCGCCACCAGACCATACCCTCGGGAAGTATCCAACGAGCAGTACTTC.

The chain recombines TRBV6-1 with TRBJ2-5; 10 nucleotides align to TRBD1. The J call may be faulty, since TRBJ2-7 better matches the DNA end. Germline CDR1 MNHNS, CDR2 SASEGT. The CDR3 runs 15 residues. CDR3 sequence: CASSEGQGATYEQYF. CDR3 nucleotides: TGTGCCAGCAGTGAAGGACAGGGGGCAACCTACGAGCAGTACTTC.

The chain employs TRBV19 and TRBJ2-1, with 12 bases fitting TRBD2. With V trimmed by 4 bases and J by 1 base, 11 bases remained unmatched. CDR1 and CDR2 (germline): LNHDA, SQIVND (reference sequence). This CDR3 has 19 amino acids. The CDR3 spells CASSTPSSGGAGSYNEQFF. DNA of the CDR3: TGTGCCAGTAGTACCCCATCTAGCGGGGGGGCCGGATCCTACAATGAGCAGTTCTTC.

The chain combines TRBV27 with TRBJ2-7; 8 bases map to TRBD1. CDR1 and CDR2 from the germline V gene are MNHEY and SMNVEV (reference sequence). The trim removed 4 bases at V and 1 base at J, leaving 3 bases unmatched. The CDR3 is 14 amino acids. The CDR3 protein is CASSWTGPSYEQYF. DNA of the CDR3: TGTGCCAGCAGTTGGACAGGGCCATCCTACGAGCAGTACTTC.

The genes are TRBV4-2 and TRBJ2-3; the match to TRBD1 covers 9 bases. Germline CDR1 and CDR2: LGHNA and YNFKEQ. J lost 5 bases, V lost 1 base, and 16 bases had no gene match. The CDR3 consists of 19 residues. CDR3 residues: CASSQAAGYRGTGKDTQYF. CDR3 DNA: TGTGCCAGCAGCCAAGCCGCGGGGTACCGCGGGACAGGGAAAGATACGCAGTATTTT.

The J gene is TRBJ2-1, the V gene TRBV20-1; D is perhaps TRBD1 (5 bases). The CDR3 extends over 11 amino acids. V shed 3 bases and J shed 13 bases, with 13 bases lying between them. From germline, CDR1 is DFQATT and CDR2 SNEGSKA (reference sequence). This CDR3 is CSARVRGDQFF. The CDR3 region has the DNA TGCAGTGCTAGGGTAAGGGGTGACCAGTTCTTC.

The chain carries TRBV6-1 and TRBJ2-5; 7 bases fit TRBD1. The J call may be in error: the DNA end matches TRBJ2-7 better. CDR3 size: 14 residues. CDR1 is MNHNS, CDR2 SASEGT, per germline. As DNA, the CDR3 is TGTGCCAGCAACTATAGGGACAGCTCCTACGAGCAGTACTTC. Encoded protein: CASNYRDSSYEQYF.

This clone came up once. The chain couples TRBV28 to TRBJ2-7; 7 bases align to TRBD2. There are 11 residues in the CDR3. With V trimmed by 6 bases and J by 6 bases, 2 bases remained unmatched. Germline CDR1 and CDR2: MDHEN and SYDVKM. The CDR3 protein is CASRSSGEQYF. CDR3 sequence (DNA): TGTGCCAGCAGGTCTAGCGGCGAGCAGTACTTC.

The chain uses TRBV6-4 and TRBJ2-7; the D gene is possibly TRBD2 (7 bases). This CDR3 has 17 amino acids. Germline lookup yields CDR1 MRHNA and CDR2 SNTAGT. The V and J ends lost 8 bases and 1 base respectively, with 24 bases between them. CDR3 nucleotides: TGTGCCAGCCTGGGGCTAGCAGCGGGACATGGGTCCTACGAGCAGTACTTC. Protein product: CASLGLAAGHGSYEQYF.

This chain connects TRBV7-8 to TRBJ1-2; 9 bases fit TRBD1. The CDR3 has 14 residues. Looked up from germline, CDR1 is SGHVS and CDR2 is FQNEAQ. V lost 3 bases and J lost 5; bases outside the gene matches: 4. CDR3 region: CASSFGTGHYGYTF. CDR3 nucleotide sequence: TGTGCCAGCAGCTTCGGGACAGGGCATTATGGCTACACCTTC.

This chain uses TRBV11-2 with TRBJ2-7, with 7 bases lining up with TRBD2. Germline lookup yields CDR1 SGHAT and CDR2 FQNNGV. CDR3 length: 15 residues. J was trimmed by 0 bases and V by 7 bases; bases with no gene match: 9. CDR3 protein: CASNQGLRSSYEQYF. The CDR3 region has the DNA TGTGCCAGCAACCAGGGACTAAGGAGCTCCTACGAGCAGTACTTC.

In DNA form, the CDR3 reads TGTGCCAGTAGTATAGGAGGGACTTTCAATGAGCAGTTCTTC. Protein sequence: CASSIGGTFNEQFF. This chain connects TRBV19 to TRBJ2-1, with D possibly being TRBD2 (6 bases). This CDR3 region has 14 residues. Germline V gene data show CDR1 as LNHDA and CDR2 as SQIVND (reference sequence). Trimming left V 1 base short and J 6 bases short, with 10 bases between.